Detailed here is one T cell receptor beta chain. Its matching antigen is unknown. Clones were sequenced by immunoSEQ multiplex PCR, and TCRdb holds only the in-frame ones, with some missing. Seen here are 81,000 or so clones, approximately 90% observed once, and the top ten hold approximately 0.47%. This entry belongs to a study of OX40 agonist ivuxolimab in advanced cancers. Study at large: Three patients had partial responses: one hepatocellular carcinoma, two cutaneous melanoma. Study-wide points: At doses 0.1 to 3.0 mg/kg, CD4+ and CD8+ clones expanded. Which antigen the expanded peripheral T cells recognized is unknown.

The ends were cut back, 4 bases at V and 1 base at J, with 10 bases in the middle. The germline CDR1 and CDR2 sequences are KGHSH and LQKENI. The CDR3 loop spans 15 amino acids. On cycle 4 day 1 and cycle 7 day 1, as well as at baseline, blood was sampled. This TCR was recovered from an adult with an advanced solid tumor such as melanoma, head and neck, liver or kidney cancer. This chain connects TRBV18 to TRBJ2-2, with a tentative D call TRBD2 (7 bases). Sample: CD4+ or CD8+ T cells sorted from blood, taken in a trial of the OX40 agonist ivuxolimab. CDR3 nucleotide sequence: TGTGCCAGCTCACGGCGGGGGCTGAACACCGGGGAGCTGTTTTTT. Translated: CASSRRGLNTGELFF.